These 32 T cell receptor beta chains share one sample of origin, sequenced in a study of a mutant IDH1 vaccine in newly diagnosed glioma. The time point: week 11, during vaccination. Vaccine doses each comprised 300 ug of mutant IDH1 20-mer peptide, with topical imiquimod. What these receptors recognize is not known. Using immunoSEQ multiplex PCR, the repertoire was profiled, and TCRdb retains in-frame clones only, with some absent. The sample lists 55,000 to 70,000 clones; approximately 90% were seen once. Source: PBMCs, taken from a glioma patient whose treatment included an IDH1 peptide vaccine. These receptors were collected from a man aged 35 to 55 with glioma.

The chain has TRBV7-2 and TRBJ2-3, with a possible D match to TRBD2 (5 bases). Trimming stripped 2 bases from V and 0 bases from J, with 9 bases between. The CDR3 is 15 residues long. Germline lookup yields CDR1 SGHTA and CDR2 FQGNSA. The CDR3 nucleotides are TGTGCCAGCAGCTTACAAAGCGGAAGCACAGATACGCAGTATTTT. This sequence encodes CASSLQSGSTDTQYF.

V usage is TRBV19 and J usage is TRBJ2-5, with 10 positions matching TRBD1. Trimming took 5 bases from V and 5 from J; bases not matched to a gene: 8. Germline V gene sequence: CDR1 LNHDA, CDR2 SQIVND (reference sequence). This CDR3 has 15 residues. CDR3 nucleotide sequence: TGTGCCAGTAGTGCCCGGGACAGGGGCGGGGAGACCCAGTACTTC. Its protein is CASSARDRGGETQYF.

The chain employs TRBV19 and TRBJ1-5; D possibly corresponds to TRBD1 (6 bases). There are 15 residues in the CDR3. Trimming pared 6 bases from V and 4 bases from J, leaving 16 bases between. Per the germline V gene, CDR1 is LNHDA and CDR2 is SQIVND (reference sequence). The CDR3 coding sequence is TGTGCCAGTAGAAACCGGGACACCACGAATCAGCCCCAGCATTTT. Protein sequence: CASRNRDTTNQPQHF.

This sequence joins TRBV6-6 and TRBJ1-4, with TRBD1 as a possible D gene (5 bases). Trimming removed 6 bases at V and 8 bases at J, with 13 bases between. Germline-derived CDR1 and CDR2 are MNHNY and SVGAGI (reference sequence). The CDR3 extends over 13 amino acids. The CDR3 nucleotides are TGTGCCAGCAGGGGACGTTTCGGGGAAAAACTGTTTTTT. As protein: CASRGRFGEKLFF.

The chain combines TRBV6-1 with TRBJ2-1; TRBD1 is a possible D gene (5 bases). Per the germline V gene, CDR1 is MNHNS and CDR2 is SASEGT. V lost 4 bases and J 4 bases, leaving 11 bases between the germline ends. The CDR3 has 14 amino acids. The CDR3 sequence: CASSVNQGYNEQFF. The DNA of the CDR3 is TGTGCCAGCAGTGTAAATCAGGGTTACAATGAGCAGTTCTTC.

The rearrangement links TRBV10-3 to TRBJ1-6; no clear D gene. The CDR3 is made up of 14 amino acids. V gave up 0 bases and J gave up 12 bases, with 12 bases separating them. Per the germline V gene, CDR1 is ENHRY and CDR2 is SYGVKD. In nucleotides, the CDR3 is TGTGCCATCAGTGAGTCCAACGGACCCCAACCCCTCCACTTT. The encoded protein is CAISESNGPQPLHF.

This clone has more than one count but fewer than ten. The J gene is TRBJ2-7, the V gene TRBV29-1, with a weak D call TRBD2 (6 bases). V was trimmed by 8 bases and J by 6 bases, leaving 17 bases between them. Germline CDR1 and CDR2: SQVTM and ANQGSEA. The CDR3 is made up of 12 amino acids. Here the CDR3 DNA reads TGCAGCTCCCAGGCGGGGTCCGGCGAGCAGTACTTC. It translates to CSSQAGSGEQYF.

The chain has TRBV14 and TRBJ2-7, with TRBD1 identical over 9 bases. Germline lookup yields CDR1 SGHDN and CDR2 FVKESK. This CDR3 has 15 amino acids. V was pared by 7 bases and J by 6 bases, with 13 bases of the junction left unmatched. The CDR3 DNA follows: TGTGCCAGCACCCCCCGGACAGGGGTTCTCGGCGAGCAGTACTTC. It translates to CASTPRTGVLGEQYF.

This sequence joins TRBV6-1 and TRBJ2-1, with 10 positions matching TRBD1. CDR1 is MNHNS, CDR2 SASEGT, per germline. The CDR3 has 15 residues. The V segment lost 2 bases and the J segment 4 bases; nucleotides outside the gene matches: 2. The CDR3 DNA follows: TGTGCCAGCAGTGAATCGGGACAGGGGTACAATGAGCAGTTCTTC. Its translation is CASSESGQGYNEQFF.

The chain uses TRBV5-4 and TRBJ2-7; 7 nucleotides match TRBD2. This CDR3 comprises 13 residues. Germline V CDR1 and CDR2: SGHNT, YYREEE (reference sequence). Losses at the gene ends were 2 bases for V and 3 bases for J; bases not matched to a gene: 2. DNA of the CDR3: TGTGCCAGCAGCTTTTCGGGAGGCTACGAGCAGTACTTC. Translated: CASSFSGGYEQYF.

CDR3 region: CASSFLGTGGTSTDTQYF. The CDR3, as DNA: TGCGCCAGCAGCTTCCTAGGGACAGGGGGCACTAGCACAGATACGCAGTATTTT. The rearrangement uses TRBV5-1 and TRBJ2-3; 12 bases match TRBD1. Germline V gene sequence: CDR1 SGHRS, CDR2 YFSETQ. V lost 2 bases and J lost 0; bases outside the gene matches: 7. This CDR3 has 18 amino acids.

The J gene is TRBJ1-5, the V gene TRBV4-2, with a tentative D call TRBD1 (6 bases). Per germline, CDR1 LGHNA and CDR2 YNFKEQ. V was clipped by 0 bases and J by 4 bases, with 16 bases between them. The CDR3 covers 17 residues. The CDR3 sequence is CASSQDGGGGGNQPQHF. DNA for the CDR3: TGTGCCAGCAGCCAAGATGGGGGAGGGGGTGGTAATCAGCCCCAGCATTTT.

The J gene is TRBJ2-7, the V gene TRBV14, with D possibly being TRBD1 or TRBD2 (5 bases each). CDR3 length equals 19 residues. V was pared by 2 bases and J by 4 bases, with 27 bases between. Germline loops: CDR1 SGHDN, CDR2 FVKESK. CDR3 protein: CASSQTRGVSRSLFYEQYF. In nucleotides, the CDR3 is TGTGCCAGCAGCCAAACAAGAGGGGTTAGCCGAAGCCTATTTTACGAGCAGTACTTC.

The V gene is TRBV28, the J gene TRBJ1-1; TRBD1 aligns across 7 bases. V was clipped by 5 bases and J by 2 bases; unmatched bases: 8. CDR3 length: 15 residues. CDR1 MDHEN and CDR2 SYDVKM come from the germline V gene. CDR3: CASSPDREANTEAFF. In DNA, the CDR3 is TGTGCCAGCAGTCCCGACAGGGAGGCAAACACTGAAGCTTTCTTT. The entire variable domain, with the rest obtained from reference TRBV28 and TRBJ1-1, is as follows: DVKVTQSSRYLVKRTGEKVFLECVQDMDHENMFWYRQDPGLGLRLIYFSYDVKMKEKGDIPEGYSVSREKKERFSLILESASTNQTSMYLCASSPDREANTEAFFGQGTRLTVV.

The chain links TRBV5-4 to TRBJ2-7, with 14 positions matching TRBD2. Germline assignment: CDR1 SGHNT and CDR2 YYREEE (reference sequence). V trimming: 3 bases; J trimming: 1 base; junction bases outside the gene matches: 12. The CDR3 runs to 19 residues. The chain's CDR3 is CASSSGLGLAGAWSYEQYF. CDR3 DNA sequence: TGTGCCAGCAGCTCAGGATTGGGACTAGCGGGAGCGTGGTCCTACGAGCAGTACTTC.

The chain has TRBV4-2 and TRBJ2-7; 11 nucleotides match TRBD2. The germline gives CDR1 LGHNA, CDR2 YNFKEQ. V was clipped by 3 bases and J by 6 bases; unmatched bases: 4. CDR3 size: 14 residues. CDR3 loop: CASSHPGTSGEQYF. The CDR3 DNA follows: TGTGCCAGCAGCCACCCCGGGACTAGCGGCGAGCAGTACTTC.

The V call is TRBV7-8, the J call TRBJ2-3; 8 bases are a match to TRBD1. After removal of 6 bases from V and 4 bases from J, the junction contained 12 bases not matched to a gene. CDR3 length: 16 residues. CDR1 is SGHVS, CDR2 FQNEAQ, per germline. The CDR3 DNA follows: TGTGCCAGCAGGGCGACGGCAGGGGGCGTGGCAGATACGCAGTATTTT. Its translation is CASRATAGGVADTQYF. The complete variable domain, with remaining parts taken from reference TRBV7-8 and TRBJ2-3, reads GAGVSQSPRYKVAKRGQDVALRCDPISGHVSLFWYQQALGQGPEFLTYFQNEAQLDKSGLPSDRFFAERPEGSVSTLKIQRTQQEDSAVYLCASRATAGGVADTQYFGPGTRLTVL.

This clone was seen a few times. The V gene is TRBV7-3, the J gene TRBJ1-1; the D gene is possibly TRBD1 (5 bases). The CDR3 has 14 amino acids. Germline CDR1 is SGHTA and CDR2 is FQGTGA. V lost 5 bases and J 0 bases, leaving 10 bases between the germline ends. Here the CDR3 DNA reads TGTGCCAGCAGCCCGACAGCAATGAACACTGAAGCTTTCTTT. The encoded protein is CASSPTAMNTEAFF.

The rearrangement joins TRBV11-2 to TRBJ2-3, with D maybe TRBD2 (6 bases). The germline V and J ends were trimmed by 5 bases and 0 bases, with 15 bases remaining between them. Per the germline V gene, CDR1 is SGHAT and CDR2 is FQNNGV. The CDR3 totals 16 residues. Written as DNA, the CDR3 is TGTGCCAGCAGCAAGTCCGGGGGAGCTAGCACAGATACGCAGTATTTT. As protein: CASSKSGGASTDTQYF.

This chain uses TRBV7-9 with TRBJ1-2; tentative D call: TRBD1 (5 bases). CDR1 is SEHNR, CDR2 FQNEAQ, per germline (reference sequence). V dropped 3 bases and J dropped 5 bases, with 22 bases sitting between them. This CDR3 has 17 residues. The DNA for the CDR3 is TGTGCCAGCAGCTTCTCTGCGGGGGGGAATCTGAGATATGGCTACACCTTC. This sequence encodes CASSFSAGGNLRYGYTF.

The V and J genes are TRBV15 and TRBJ2-5, with TRBD2 as a possible D gene (6 bases). The CDR3 has 12 residues. Germline V lookup: CDR1 LNHNV, CDR2 YYDKDF (reference sequence). V shed 7 bases and J shed 1 base, with 7 bases lying between them. Here the CDR3 DNA reads TGTGCCACCAACGGGGGCCAAGAGACCCAGTACTTC. It is translated as CATNGGQETQYF.

The chain uses TRBV19 and TRBJ2-3, with TRBD2 identical over 10 bases. With V trimmed by 1 base and J by 4 bases, 2 bases remained unmatched. Germline V lookup: CDR1 LNHDA, CDR2 SQIVND (reference sequence). The CDR3 contains 15 residues. In nucleotides, the CDR3 is TGTGCCAGTAGTATAGCTAGCGGGAGTGCAGATACGCAGTATTTT. Translated: CASSIASGSADTQYF.

The J gene is TRBJ1-1, the V gene TRBV7-9; 8 bases align to TRBD1. Germline V gene lookup returns CDR1 SEHNR and CDR2 FQNEAQ (reference sequence). Trimming removed 9 bases from V and 1 base from J; junction bases left unmatched: 1. The CDR3 loop spans 12 amino acids. The DNA for the CDR3 is TGTGCCAGTCAGGGGGCGAACACTGAAGCTTTCTTT. Amino acid sequence: CASQGANTEAFF. Full variable domain (remainder filled in from reference TRBV7-9 and TRBJ1-1): DTGVSQNPRHKITKRGQNVTFRCDPISEHNRLYWYRQTLGQGPEFLTYFQNEAQLEKSRLLSDRFSAERPKGSFSTLEIQRTEQGDSAMYLCASQGANTEAFFGQGTRLTVV.

The rearrangement links TRBV4-1 to TRBJ2-1; 11 bases are shared with TRBD2. The CDR3 is 15 residues long. The junction had 9 bases not matched to a gene; V was cut back by 6 bases and J by 8 bases. Germline V gene data show CDR1 as MGHRA and CDR2 as YSYEKL. The CDR3 reads CASRLNSGRAHEQFF. CDR3 bases: TGCGCCAGCAGGCTCAATAGCGGGAGGGCACATGAGCAGTTCTTC.

This sequence joins TRBV23-1 and TRBJ1-1; TRBD1 matches at 7 bases. TRBV23-1 is an ORF for which the function is uncertain. The V segment lost 7 bases and the J segment 0 bases; nucleotides outside the gene matches: 11. The CDR3 loop spans 16 amino acids. Here the CDR3 DNA reads TGCGCCAGCACTGACAGGGAGGTTTCCATGAACACTGAAGCTTTCTTT. Translated, it gives CASTDREVSMNTEAFF.

This rearrangement joins TRBV28 to TRBJ2-7; no clear D gene. V gave up 4 bases and J gave up 4 bases, with 8 bases separating them. The CDR3 extends over 12 amino acids. CDR1 and CDR2 from the germline V gene are MDHEN and SYDVKM. The CDR3 protein is CASSYGPYEQYF. CDR3 DNA sequence: TGTGCCAGCAGTTATGGACCGTACGAGCAGTACTTC.

The chain uses TRBV4-2 and TRBJ2-5; tentatively, D is TRBD2 (6 bases). CDR1 and CDR2 (germline): LGHNA, YNFKEQ. This CDR3 spans 16 amino acids. V was shortened by 1 base and J by 1 base, with 13 bases between the two germline ends. In DNA form, the CDR3 reads TGTGCCAGCAGCCAAGCCTCACTAGCCTCCCAAGAGACCCAGTACTTC. This sequence encodes CASSQASLASQETQYF.

The chain recombines TRBV28 with TRBJ2-2; 8 bases line up with TRBD1. Germline V gene data show CDR1 as MDHEN and CDR2 as SYDVKM. V dropped 6 bases and J dropped 5; count of bases not matched to a gene: 11. The CDR3 sequence is 16 residues long. The CDR3 DNA reads as TGTGCCAGCAGCCTGTATCGACAGGGGAGAACCGGGGAGCTGTTTTTT. Its protein product is CASSLYRQGRTGELFF.

J is TRBJ2-7 and V is TRBV28, with 11 nucleotides matching TRBD2. The V gene end was trimmed by 4 bases and the J gene end by 3 bases; junction bases not matched to a gene: 8. CDR3 length equals 16 residues. Germline V gene data show CDR1 as MDHEN and CDR2 as SYDVKM. Written as DNA, the CDR3 is TGTGCCAGCAGTTCCCCGACTAGCGGGGCCCTCTACGAGCAGTACGTC. It encodes CASSSPTSGALYEQYV.

The chain carries TRBV18 and TRBJ2-2; D call uncertain. The germline gives CDR1 KGHSH, CDR2 LQKENI. Trimming took off 3 bases at V and 0 bases at J, with 11 bases between the two ends. The CDR3 sequence is 16 residues long. The CDR3 loop is CASSPETFANTGELFF. CDR3 in DNA: TGTGCCAGCTCACCGGAGACATTCGCGAACACCGGGGAGCTGTTTTTT. The full variable domain, in which reference TRBV18 and TRBJ2-2 provide the parts outside the CDR3, is NAGVMQNPRHLVRRRGQEARLRCSPMKGHSHVYWYRQLPEEGLKFMVYLQKENIIDESGMPKERFSAEFPKEGPSILRIQQVVRGDSAAYFCASSPETFANTGELFFGEGSRLTVL.

The chain uses TRBV27 and TRBJ2-1; perhaps TRBD2 as D (5 bases). The germline gives CDR1 MNHEY, CDR2 SMNVEV (reference sequence). The V gene lost 7 bases and the J gene lost 0 bases, with 19 bases spanning the gap. This CDR3 is built from 17 residues. CDR3 in amino acids: CASIQGPGFPSYNEQFF. The DNA of the CDR3 is TGTGCCAGCATACAAGGGCCGGGGTTCCCCTCCTACAATGAGCAGTTCTTC.

The chain links TRBV6-5 to TRBJ2-3, with no clear D. The germline V and J ends were trimmed by 7 bases and 4 bases, with 12 bases remaining between them. From germline, CDR1 is MNHEY and CDR2 SVGAGI. The CDR3 extends over 13 amino acids. The CDR3 DNA follows: TGTGCCAGCACCGAGGCTGGGTCAGATACGCAGTATTTT. This codes for CASTEAGSDTQYF.